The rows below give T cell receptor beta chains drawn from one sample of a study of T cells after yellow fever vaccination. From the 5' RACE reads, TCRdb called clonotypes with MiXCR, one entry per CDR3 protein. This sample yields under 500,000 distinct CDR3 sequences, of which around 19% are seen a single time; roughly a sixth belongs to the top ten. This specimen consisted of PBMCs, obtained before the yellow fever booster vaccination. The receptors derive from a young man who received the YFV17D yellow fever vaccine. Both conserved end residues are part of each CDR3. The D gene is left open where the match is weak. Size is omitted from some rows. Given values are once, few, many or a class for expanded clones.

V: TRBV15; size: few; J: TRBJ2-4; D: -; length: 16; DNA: TGTGCCACCAGCAGAGGACAGCCCGAGGCCAAAAACATTCAGTACTTC; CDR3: CATSRGQPEAKNIQYF
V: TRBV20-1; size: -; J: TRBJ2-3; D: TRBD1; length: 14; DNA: TGCAGTTTCCATGACAGGGTATTAGCAGATACGCAGTATTTT; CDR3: CSFHDRVLADTQYF
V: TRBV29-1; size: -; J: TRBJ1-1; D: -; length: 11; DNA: TGCAGCGTCGCGGTAACCCCTGAAGCTTTCTTT; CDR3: CSVAVTPEAFF
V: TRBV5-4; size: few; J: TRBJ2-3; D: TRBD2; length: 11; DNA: TGTGCCAGCAGCTCGGGAGGACGACAGTATTTT; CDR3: CASSSGGRQYF
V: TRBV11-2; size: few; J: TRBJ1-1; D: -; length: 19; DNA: TGTGCCAGCAGCTCGATAACAGACAGAAGAGTGTTCATGAACACTGAAGCTTTCTTT; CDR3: CASSSITDRRVFMNTEAFF
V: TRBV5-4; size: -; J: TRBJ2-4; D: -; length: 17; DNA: TGTGCCAGCAGCTTGGCCAACCAACCTTTGGCCAAAAACATTCAGTACTTC; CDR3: CASSLANQPLAKNIQYF
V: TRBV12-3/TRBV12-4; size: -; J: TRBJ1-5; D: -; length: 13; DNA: TGTGCCAGCAGTTTTAGTGCCAATCAGCCCCAGCATTTT; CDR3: CASSFSANQPQHF
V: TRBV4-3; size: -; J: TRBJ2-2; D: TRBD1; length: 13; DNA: TGCGCCAGCAGCCGACAGGGCAACCGGGAGCTGTTTTTT; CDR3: CASSRQGNRELFF
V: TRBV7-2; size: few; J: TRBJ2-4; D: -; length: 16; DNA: TGTGCCAGCAGCTTAGTCGTGGGCCTAGCCAAAAACATTCAGTACTTC; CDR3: CASSLVVGLAKNIQYF
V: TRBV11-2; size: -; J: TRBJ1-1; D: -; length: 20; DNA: TGTGCCAGCAGGCATAACGGCTGGGGCAAAATGGGAAACATGAACACTGAAGCTTTCTTT; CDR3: CASRHNGWGKMGNMNTEAFF
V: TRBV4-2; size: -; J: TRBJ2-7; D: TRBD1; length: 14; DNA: TGTGCCAGCAGCCCTCGGGACAGGGCAGAAGAGCAGTACTTC; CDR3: CASSPRDRAEEQYF
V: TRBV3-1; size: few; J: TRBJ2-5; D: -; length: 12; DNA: TGTGCCAGCAGCCAAGGGCAAGAGACCCAGTACTTC; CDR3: CASSQGQETQYF
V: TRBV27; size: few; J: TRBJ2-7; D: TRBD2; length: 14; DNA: TGTGCCAGCAGTCGGCGGGGGAGCTCCTACGAGCAGTACTTC; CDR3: CASSRRGSSYEQYF
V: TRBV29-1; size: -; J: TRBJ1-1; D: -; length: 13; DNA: TGCAGCGTTGAAGCGCGGATGTCCCATGAAGCTTTCTTT; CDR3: CSVEARMSHEAFF
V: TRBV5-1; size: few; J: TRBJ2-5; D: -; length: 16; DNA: TGCGCCAGCAGCTTCACCGGGAGCCAGTACCAAGAGACCCAGTACTTC; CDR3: CASSFTGSQYQETQYF